This T cell receptor (beta chain) was found in a study of cytomegalovirus exposure and HLA in healthy donors (dated by TCRdb to the late 2010s). Regarding the complete study: According to a later analysis, the approximately 120 validation repertoires were produced on the same platform as the roughly 600 repertoires of the first cohort. High-throughput TCR immunosequencing, statistical association of individual TCRs with disease status, and machine learning were combined to predict cytomegalovirus infection status. Besides the first cohort of about 730 subjects, a separate validation cohort made up of about 120 different subjects was used. The study aimed to test whether cataloging public T cell receptors could reveal signatures of past pathogen exposure. Study-wide conclusions, independent of this receptor: A later analysis had no HLA typing for the validation cohort, so co-occurrence there was scored across all 110 or so repertoires. Subsequent analysis determined that TCRs grouped into clusters in the first cohort also showed a tendency toward co-occurrence across the 120 validation repertoires, and about 94% of cluster scores exceeded 0. Most TCR sequences were observed very rarely across donors, whereas some public TCRs were present in many individuals. In vitro tests confirmed that a few of the cytomegalovirus-associated TCR beta chains recognize cytomegalovirus antigens. The authors suggested that the approach could potentially be extended to other disease states and immunological phenotypes. The study listed around 160 TCR beta chains as associated with cytomegalovirus. In both the original and validation cohorts, the classifier was reported to diagnose cytomegalovirus status with high specificity and sensitivity.

CDR1 MNHNY and CDR2 SVGAGI are derived from the germline V gene (reference sequence). The CDR3 measures 15 amino acids from cysteine to phenylalanine. Only CDR3 DNA is held: 45 bases, read in frame from base 1. From V the trimming removes 5 bases and from J it removes 3 bases, while the gene matches leave 6 bases of the junction unaccounted for. The library was produced with the immunoSEQ multiplex PCR assay. In the authors' own workflow: A statistical classification framework was built for diagnosing cytomegalovirus status from the catalog of TCR beta chain sequences. TCRdb mirrors the immuneACCESS table, restricted to in-frame sequences. Some clones are absent from its copies; in checked studies, under half trace to an unresolved V gene, and the reason for the others is unknown. The D gene and trimming were derived from the DNA, and the V and J assignments and clone size from that table. This sample gives some 150,000 clones in total; about 95% of them show up just once. The ten top clones hold 1.5% to 2% of the sample.

Donors formed part of the validation cohort, which comprised about 130 subjects and was distinct from the first cohort of fewer than 750 subjects. A remark on this clone: There is no known antigen for this receptor. No clone much larger than this one lies a single base away; base qualities are absent.

The chain uses TRBV6-6 and TRBJ2-2, with 7 bases in between that match TRBD2. This receptor was taken from a man younger than 35 in good health and CMV-seropositive. The material sequenced was PBMCs. The CDR3 protein: CASSATSRYTGELFF. The DNA sequence is as follows: TGTGCCAGCAGTGCGACTAGCAGGTACACCGGGGAGCTGTTTTTT.